This TCR beta chain was sequenced for a study of blood T cell repertoires in COVID-19. Those enrolled, adults aged roughly 18 to 89 years, came from about two dozen US areas. Trimming shortened V by 5 bases and J by 2 bases, and 20 bases separated the two germline ends. This CDR3 has 17 residues. CDR1 is LNHDA and CDR2 is SQIVND in the germline V gene (reference sequence). Here immunoSEQ multiplex PCR was the method, and the copy in TCRdb shows in-frame clones only, minus some. Of a few hundred thousand clones listed, 88% were seen once; the top ten hold about 2.5%. Sequencing was done on a sample of PBMCs or T cells enriched from blood (not recorded which). The clonotype originates from a woman aged 40 to 50 with acute COVID-19. V is TRBV19 and J is TRBJ2-3; D might be TRBD2 (6 bases). The CDR3 region is CASSPRMVAANTDTQYF. The DNA of the CDR3 is TGTGCCAGTAGTCCTCGTATGGTAGCGGCTAACACAGATACGCAGTATTTT.